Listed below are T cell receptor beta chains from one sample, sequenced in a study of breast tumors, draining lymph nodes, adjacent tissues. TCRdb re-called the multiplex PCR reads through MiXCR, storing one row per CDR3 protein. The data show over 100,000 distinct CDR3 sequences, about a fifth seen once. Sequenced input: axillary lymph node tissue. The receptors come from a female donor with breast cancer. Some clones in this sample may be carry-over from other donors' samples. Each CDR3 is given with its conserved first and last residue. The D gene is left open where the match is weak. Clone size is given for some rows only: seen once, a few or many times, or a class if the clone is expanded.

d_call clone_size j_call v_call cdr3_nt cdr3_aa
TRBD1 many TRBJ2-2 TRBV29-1 TGCAGCGTTGACAGGGGGCGCACCGGGGAGCTGTTTTTT CSVDRGRTGELFF
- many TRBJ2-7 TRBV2 TGTGCCAGCAGTGCCGTTGGTGGCTTCTACGAGCAGTACTTC CASSAVGGFYEQYF
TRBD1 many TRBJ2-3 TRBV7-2 TGTGCCAGCAGCCAAGGGGGCTGGGAAGATACGCAGTATTTT CASSQGGWEDTQYF
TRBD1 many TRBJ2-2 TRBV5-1 TGCGCCAGCAGCACCGGGACAGGGGGTCAGAACACCGGGGAGCTGTTTTTT CASSTGTGGQNTGELFF
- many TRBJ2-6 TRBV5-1 TGCGCCAGCAGAATCGAGGCGGGGGCCAACGTCCTGACTTTC CASRIEAGANVLTF
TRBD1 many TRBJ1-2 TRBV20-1 TGCAGTGCTAAATTCACAGGGGAGGGAGACTATGGCTACACCTTC CSAKFTGEGDYGYTF
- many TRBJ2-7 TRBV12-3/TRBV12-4 TGTGCCAGCAGTTCAAGGAACGAGCAGTACTTC CASSSRNEQYF
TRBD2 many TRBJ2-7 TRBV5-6 TGTGCCAGCAGCTTGGAGGCTAGCGGGTGGTTGCAGTACTTC CASSLEASGWLQYF
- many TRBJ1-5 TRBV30 TGTGCCTGGAGTGTACTAGGGGGAAATAATCAGCCCCAGCATTTT CAWSVLGGNNQPQHF
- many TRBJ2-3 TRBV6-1 TGTGCCAGCAGGTCTAACGGGGCCACAGATACGCAGTATTTT CASRSNGATDTQYF
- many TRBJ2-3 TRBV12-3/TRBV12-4 TGTGCCAGCAGTTTGAGGTGGGAAAGCACAGATACGCAGTATTTT CASSLRWESTDTQYF
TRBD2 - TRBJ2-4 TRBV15 TGTGCCACCAGCAGAGAGACTACTAAGACTAGCGGGAGTGGGTCCAAAAACATTCAGTACTTC CATSRETTKTSGSGSKNIQYF
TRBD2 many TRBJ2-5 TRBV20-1 TGCAGTGCTCAAAGCGGGGGACAAGAGACCCAGTACTTC CSAQSGGQETQYF